The present entry profiles one T cell receptor (beta chain) with its context. Its antigen is unknown. This entry belongs to a study of T cells in localized non-small cell lung cancer. Study results and limitations: Median around 56 top-100 tumor clones were shared with paired adjacent lung. Compared with tumor, uninvolved adjacent lung displayed greater T cell clonality, ranking highest overall. Greater blood T cell density accompanied longer overall survival. Because researchers sequenced only one region of the tumor, heterogeneity is still possible.

Trimming shortened V by 6 bases and J by 8 bases, and 11 bases separated the two germline ends. This CDR3 contains 11 residues. Per germline, CDR1 DFQATT and CDR2 SNEGSKA (reference sequence). Sequencing was performed with immunoSEQ multiplex PCR; in TCRdb, only in-frame clones are kept and a portion is missing. The table lists more than 100,000 clones, around 92% of them singletons, with 1.5% to 2% in the top ten. The sequence derives from a female donor aged 60 or older with stage I lung adenocarcinoma. The starting material was peripheral blood, obtained before any cancer treatment. The gene calls are TRBV20-1 and TRBJ2-1, with D unresolved. The CDR3 here is CSATPGYEQFF. The CDR3 DNA is TGCAGTGCCACTCCAGGCTATGAGCAGTTCTTC.